One TCR beta chain is described in this entry. Its recognized antigen is unknown. No much larger clonotype is one base removed from it; base qualities were not supplied. A single peripheral blood draw of approximately 0.11 L on average was collected from each donor into heparinised tubes. A BD FACSAria II and a panel including CD45RO, CCR7, CD25, CD127, CD95 and CD27 were used to sort naive, central memory, regulatory and stem cell-like memory CD4+ T cells. Every sorted population had a purity above 98%. Right away, PBMCs were isolated by Lymphoprep density gradient centrifugation and were stained directly, with no culture step. So that batch effects would be minimized, each experiment stained and sorted samples in pairs, pairing one healthy donor with one patient. The germline V gene (reference sequence) supplies CDR1 SGHNT and CDR2 YYREEE. The CDR3 numbers 16 residues from cysteine through phenylalanine. Of the read, only the CDR3 DNA is kept; its 48 bases are in frame from base 1. The V end loses 7 bases and the J end loses 6 bases, and a stretch of 25 bases separates them.

This entry comes from a study of beta chain features in type 1 diabetes (dated by TCRdb to the late 2010s). Context from the whole study: Mean age, gender distribution, total cell number and subset yield were not different between patients and healthy donors. In the study, TCRB repertoires of sorted circulating CD4+ T cell subsets from recently diagnosed type 1 diabetes patients were compared with those of matched healthy donors. Whereas all 30 or so donors provided naive and central memory subsets, regulatory and stem cell-like memory subsets were isolated from just 8 patients and about 8 healthy donors. Across all samples, 107,917,701 sorted cells were examined, and cell number per subset correlated strongly with RNA yield. The full study reports these points: Because cDNA was sequenced instead of genomic DNA, activated cells with high expression could be over-represented, although the groups did not differ in activation or CD3 levels. In all four CD4+ subsets, TCRB CDR3 length was moderately but significantly shorter in type 1 diabetes patients. The naive, central memory and regulatory TCRB repertoires appeared to resemble one another more closely among patients than among healthy donors. At VDJ recombination sites, type 1 diabetes patients had fewer insertions and more deleted nucleotides, which implies abnormalities in thymic rearrangement. PCR may preferentially amplify shorter templates, but because patient and control samples were amplified and corrected together, any resulting skew would affect both groups equally. Because the HLA sub-analyses included only small numbers of individuals, any influence of HLA type on TCRB rearrangement was left unresolved.

The entire amount of isolated RNA was reverse transcribed using the High Capacity cDNA Reverse Transcription Kit, so the sequenced TCRB transcripts were expressed ones. Deep immunoSEQ sequencing was applied to naive, central memory and regulatory T cell samples, giving an average of about 3.7 million total reads per sample. Sorted cells were lysed in RLT buffer and RNA was extracted with DNase-treated RNeasy Micro or Mini kits, depending on cell number. Each cell subset was processed on its own to prevent cross-contamination, while patient and healthy donor samples were processed together. Using the immunoSEQ multiplex PCR, TCRB sequences were amplified from cDNA into 87-bp fragments spanning the CDR3 region. Sequencing of the amplicons was performed on the Illumina HiSeq platform. The authors processed their data as follows. PCR bias was corrected computationally using synthetic template baselines, and reads within Hamming distance 2 were collapsed, with unmergeable singletons discarded. Reads were aligned to IMGT to assign V, D and J genes, CDR3 length, and insertions or deletions at six rearrangement sites. Within each subset, clonotype counts were normalized to sorted cell number, and only after that were true diversity and Gini coefficients computed with the tcR R package. The overlap coefficient, calculated on TCRB nucleotide sequences, was used to measure repertoire sharing. The immuneACCESS repertoire file appears here via TCRdb, limited to in-frame rearrangements. These files lack a portion of the clones; in checked studies, under half of the deficit traces to unresolved V genes, and the cause of the others is not known. Clone size and V and J calls were adopted from that table, with D and trimming inferred from the DNA. The table for this sample lists under 200,000 clones; about 8.5% of them were counted only once. The ten biggest clones cover 0.65% of the sample.

This chain joins TRBV5-4 to TRBJ1-1, with a tentative D gene TRBD1 over 5 matching bases. The sequenced material came from central memory CD4+ T cells from blood. The source of this sequence is a man between 18 and 29 years old in good health. For the CDR3, the sequence is CASRASSKNRYSEAFF. The bases are TGTGCCAGCCGAGCTTCGTCCAAGAACAGGTACTCTGAAGCTTTCTTT.